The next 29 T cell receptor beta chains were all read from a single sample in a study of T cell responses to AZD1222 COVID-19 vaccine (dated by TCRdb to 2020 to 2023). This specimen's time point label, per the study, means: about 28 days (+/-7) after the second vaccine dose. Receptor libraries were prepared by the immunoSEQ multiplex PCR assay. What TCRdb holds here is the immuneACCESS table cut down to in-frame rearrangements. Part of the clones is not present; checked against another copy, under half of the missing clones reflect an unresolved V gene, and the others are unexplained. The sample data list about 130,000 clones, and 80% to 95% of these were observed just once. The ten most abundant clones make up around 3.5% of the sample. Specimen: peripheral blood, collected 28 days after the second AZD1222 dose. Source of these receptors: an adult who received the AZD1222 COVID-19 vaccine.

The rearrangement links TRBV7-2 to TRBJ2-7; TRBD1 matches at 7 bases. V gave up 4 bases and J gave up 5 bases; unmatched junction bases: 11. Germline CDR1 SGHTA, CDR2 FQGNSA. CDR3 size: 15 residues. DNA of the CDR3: TGTGCCAGCAGCTCCGGGACAGTCTCCAGGGACGAGCAGTACTTC. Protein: CASSSGTVSRDEQYF.

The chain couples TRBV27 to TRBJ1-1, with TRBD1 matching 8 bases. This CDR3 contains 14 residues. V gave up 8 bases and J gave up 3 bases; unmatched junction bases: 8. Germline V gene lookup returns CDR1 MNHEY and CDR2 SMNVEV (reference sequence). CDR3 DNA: TGTGCCAGCTTTTGGACAGGGAGGGACACTGAAGCTTTCTTT. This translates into CASFWTGRDTEAFF.

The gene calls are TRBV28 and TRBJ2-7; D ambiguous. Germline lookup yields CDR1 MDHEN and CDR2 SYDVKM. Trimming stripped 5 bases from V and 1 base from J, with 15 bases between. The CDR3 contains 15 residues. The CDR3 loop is CASSPYQDGSYEQYF. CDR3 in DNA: TGTGCCAGCAGTCCATACCAAGACGGATCCTACGAGCAGTACTTC.

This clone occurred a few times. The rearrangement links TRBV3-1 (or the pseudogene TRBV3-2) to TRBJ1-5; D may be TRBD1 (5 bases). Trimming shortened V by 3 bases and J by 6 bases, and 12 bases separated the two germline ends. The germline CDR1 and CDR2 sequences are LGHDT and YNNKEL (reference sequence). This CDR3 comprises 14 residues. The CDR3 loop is CASSHRQRVQPQHF. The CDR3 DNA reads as TGTGCCAGCAGCCACCGACAGAGGGTTCAGCCCCAGCATTTT.

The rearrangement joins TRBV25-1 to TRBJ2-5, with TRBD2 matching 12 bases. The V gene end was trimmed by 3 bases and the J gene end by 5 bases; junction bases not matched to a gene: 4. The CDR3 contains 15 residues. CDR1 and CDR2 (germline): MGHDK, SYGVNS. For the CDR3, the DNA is TGTGCCAGCAGTGATGGACTAGCGGGATCCGAGACCCAGTACTTC. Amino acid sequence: CASSDGLAGSETQYF.

CDR3 residues: CASSYRGGWTEAFF. CDR3 bases: TGTGCCAGCAGTTATAGAGGGGGCTGGACTGAAGCTTTCTTT. The rearrangement joins TRBV6-2 or TRBV6-3 to TRBJ1-1, with 7 bases identical to TRBD1. In germline, CDR1 is MNHEY, CDR2 SVGEGT. V trimming: 3 bases; J trimming: 5 bases; junction bases outside the gene matches: 6. The CDR3 is 14 amino acids.

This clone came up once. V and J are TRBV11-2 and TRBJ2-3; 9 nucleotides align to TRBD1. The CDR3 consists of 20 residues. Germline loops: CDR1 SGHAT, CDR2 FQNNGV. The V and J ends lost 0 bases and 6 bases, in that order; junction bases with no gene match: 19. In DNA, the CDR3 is TGTGCCAGCAGCTTAGAAGGTTTATCCGCCCGGGACAGGGTTTTTGATACGCAGTATTTT. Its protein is CASSLEGLSARDRVFDTQYF.

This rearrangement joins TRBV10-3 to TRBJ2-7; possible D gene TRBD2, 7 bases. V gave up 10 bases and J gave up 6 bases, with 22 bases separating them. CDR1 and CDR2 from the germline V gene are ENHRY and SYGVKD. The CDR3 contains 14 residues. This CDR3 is CATRSGVGGGEQYF. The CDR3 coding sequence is TGTGCCACAAGGAGCGGGGTGGGAGGGGGCGAGCAGTACTTC.

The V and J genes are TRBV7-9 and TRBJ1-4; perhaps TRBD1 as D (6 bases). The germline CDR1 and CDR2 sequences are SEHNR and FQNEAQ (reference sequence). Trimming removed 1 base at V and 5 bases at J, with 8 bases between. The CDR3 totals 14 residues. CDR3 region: CASSLGQGNEKLFF. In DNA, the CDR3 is TGTGCCAGCAGCTTAGGTCAGGGGAATGAAAAACTGTTTTTT.

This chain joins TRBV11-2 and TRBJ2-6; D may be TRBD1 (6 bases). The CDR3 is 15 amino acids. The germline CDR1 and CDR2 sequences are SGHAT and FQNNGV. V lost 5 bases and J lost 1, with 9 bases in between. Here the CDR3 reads CASSPRGSGANVLTF. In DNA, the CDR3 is TGTGCCAGCAGCCCCAGGGGTTCTGGGGCCAACGTCCTGACTTTC.

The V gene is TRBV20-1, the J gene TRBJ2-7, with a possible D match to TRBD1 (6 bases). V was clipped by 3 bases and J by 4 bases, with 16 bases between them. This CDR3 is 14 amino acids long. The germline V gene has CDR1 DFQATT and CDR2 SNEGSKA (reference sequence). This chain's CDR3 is CSASKGTQYYEQYF. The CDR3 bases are TGCAGTGCTAGTAAGGGGACACAATATTACGAGCAGTACTTC.

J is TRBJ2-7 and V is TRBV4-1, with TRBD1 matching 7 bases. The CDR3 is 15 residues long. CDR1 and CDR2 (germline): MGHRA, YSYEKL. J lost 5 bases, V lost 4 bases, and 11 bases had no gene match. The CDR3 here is CASSLIRDRGHEQYF. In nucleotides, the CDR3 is TGCGCCAGCAGCCTTATCCGGGACAGAGGCCACGAGCAGTACTTC.

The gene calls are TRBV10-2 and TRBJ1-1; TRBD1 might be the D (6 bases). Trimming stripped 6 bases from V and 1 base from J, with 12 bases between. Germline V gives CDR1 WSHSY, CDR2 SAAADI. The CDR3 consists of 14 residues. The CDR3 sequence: CASSLTGKNTEAFF. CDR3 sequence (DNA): TGCGCCAGCAGCCTTACAGGGAAGAACACTGAAGCTTTCTTT.

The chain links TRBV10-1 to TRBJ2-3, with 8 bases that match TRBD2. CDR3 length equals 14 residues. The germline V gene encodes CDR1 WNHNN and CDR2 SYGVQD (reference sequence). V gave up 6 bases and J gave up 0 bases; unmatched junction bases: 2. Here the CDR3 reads CASRPSGSTDTQYF. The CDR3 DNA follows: TGCGCCAGCAGACCTAGCGGGAGCACAGATACGCAGTATTTT.

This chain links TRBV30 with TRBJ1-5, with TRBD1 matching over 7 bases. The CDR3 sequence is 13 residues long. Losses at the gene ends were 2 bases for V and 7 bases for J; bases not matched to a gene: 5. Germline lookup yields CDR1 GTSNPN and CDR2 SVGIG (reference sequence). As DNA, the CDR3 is TGTGCCTGGAGTCTAGGGGGCTCGCAGCCCCAGCATTTT. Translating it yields CAWSLGGSQPQHF.

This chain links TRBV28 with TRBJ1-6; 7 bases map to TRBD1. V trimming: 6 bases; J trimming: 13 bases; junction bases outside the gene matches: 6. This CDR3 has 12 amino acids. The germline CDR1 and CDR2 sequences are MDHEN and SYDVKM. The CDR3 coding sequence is TGTGCCAGCAGATCTACGACAGGGCCCCTCCACTTT. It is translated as CASRSTTGPLHF.

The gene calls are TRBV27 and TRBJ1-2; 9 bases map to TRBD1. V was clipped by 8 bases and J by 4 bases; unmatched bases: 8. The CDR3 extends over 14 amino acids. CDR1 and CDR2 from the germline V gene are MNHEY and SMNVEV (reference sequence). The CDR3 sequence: CASGRPGQGYGYTF. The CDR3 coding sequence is TGTGCCAGCGGAAGGCCGGGACAGGGCTATGGCTACACCTTC.

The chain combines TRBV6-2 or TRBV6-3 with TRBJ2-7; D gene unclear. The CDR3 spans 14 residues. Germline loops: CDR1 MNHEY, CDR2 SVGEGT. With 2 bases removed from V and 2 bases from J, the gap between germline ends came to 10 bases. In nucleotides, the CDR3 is TGTGCCAGCAGTTACCGGAGAGGCCCCTACGAGCAGTACTTC. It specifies CASSYRRGPYEQYF.

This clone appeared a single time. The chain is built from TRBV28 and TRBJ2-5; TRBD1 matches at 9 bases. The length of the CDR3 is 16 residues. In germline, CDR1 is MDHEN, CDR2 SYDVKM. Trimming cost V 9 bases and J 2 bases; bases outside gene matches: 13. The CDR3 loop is CASTTPGQGLQETQYF. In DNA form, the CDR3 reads TGTGCCAGTACAACCCCGGGACAGGGCCTACAAGAGACCCAGTACTTC.

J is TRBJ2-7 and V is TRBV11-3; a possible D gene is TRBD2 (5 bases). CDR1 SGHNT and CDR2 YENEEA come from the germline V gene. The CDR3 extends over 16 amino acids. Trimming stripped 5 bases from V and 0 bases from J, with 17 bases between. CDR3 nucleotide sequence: TGTGCCAGCAGCCCGGGAATTAGCAAGACCTCCTACGAGCAGTACTTC. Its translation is CASSPGISKTSYEQYF.

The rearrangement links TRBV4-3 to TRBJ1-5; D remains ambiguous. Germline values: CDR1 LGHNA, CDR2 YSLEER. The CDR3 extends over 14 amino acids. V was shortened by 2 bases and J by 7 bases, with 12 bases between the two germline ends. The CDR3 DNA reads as TGCGCCAGCAGCCAATCGTCCACAAGGCAGCCCCAGCATTTT. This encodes CASSQSSTRQPQHF.

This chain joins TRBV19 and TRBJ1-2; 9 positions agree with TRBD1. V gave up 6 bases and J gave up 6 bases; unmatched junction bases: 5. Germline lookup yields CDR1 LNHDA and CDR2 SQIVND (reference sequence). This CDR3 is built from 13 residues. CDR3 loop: CASRDRDRDGYTF. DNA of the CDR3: TGTGCCAGTAGGGACCGGGACAGGGATGGCTACACCTTC.

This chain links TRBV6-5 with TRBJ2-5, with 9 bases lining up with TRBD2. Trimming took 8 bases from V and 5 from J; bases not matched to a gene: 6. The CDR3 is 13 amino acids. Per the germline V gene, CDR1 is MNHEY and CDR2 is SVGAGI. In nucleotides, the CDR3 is TGTGCCAGCGGGGGACTAGCCTGGGAGACCCAGTACTTC. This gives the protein CASGGLAWETQYF.

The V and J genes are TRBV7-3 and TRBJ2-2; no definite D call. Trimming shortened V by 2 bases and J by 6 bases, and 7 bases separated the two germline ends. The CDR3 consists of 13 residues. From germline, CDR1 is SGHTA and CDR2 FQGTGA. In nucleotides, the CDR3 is TGTGCCAGCAGCTTATTATCCCCCGGGGAGCTGTTTTTT. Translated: CASSLLSPGELFF.

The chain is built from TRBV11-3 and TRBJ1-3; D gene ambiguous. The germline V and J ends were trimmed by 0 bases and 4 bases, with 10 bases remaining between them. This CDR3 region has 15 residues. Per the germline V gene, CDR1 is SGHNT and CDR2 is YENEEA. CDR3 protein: CASSLEGGPGNTIYF. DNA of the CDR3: TGTGCCAGCAGCTTAGAAGGAGGCCCAGGAAACACCATATATTTT.

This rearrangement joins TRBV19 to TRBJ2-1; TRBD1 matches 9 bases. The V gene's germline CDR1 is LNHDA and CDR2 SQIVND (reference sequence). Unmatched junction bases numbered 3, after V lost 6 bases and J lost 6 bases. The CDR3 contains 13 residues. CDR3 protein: CASRGTGRNEQFF. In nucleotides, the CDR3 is TGTGCCAGTAGGGGGACAGGGCGCAATGAGCAGTTCTTC.

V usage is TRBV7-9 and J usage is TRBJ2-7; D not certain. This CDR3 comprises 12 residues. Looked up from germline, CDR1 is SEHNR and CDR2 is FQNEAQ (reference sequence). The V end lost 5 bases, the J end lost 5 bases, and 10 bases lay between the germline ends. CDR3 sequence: CASSLTRDEQYF. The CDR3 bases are TGTGCCAGCAGCCTCACCCGGGACGAGCAGTACTTC.

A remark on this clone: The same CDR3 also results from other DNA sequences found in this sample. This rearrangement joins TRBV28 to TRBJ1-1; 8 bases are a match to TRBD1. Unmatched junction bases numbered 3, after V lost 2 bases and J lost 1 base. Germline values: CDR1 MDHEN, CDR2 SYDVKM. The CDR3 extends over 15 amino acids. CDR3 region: CASSLPGQGNTEAFF. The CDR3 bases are TGTGCCAGCAGTTTACCTGGACAGGGGAACACTGAAGCTTTCTTT. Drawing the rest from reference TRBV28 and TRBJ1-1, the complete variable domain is DVKVTQSSRYLVKRTGEKVFLECVQDMDHENMFWYRQDPGLGLRLIYFSYDVKMKEKGDIPEGYSVSREKKERFSLILESASTNQTSMYLCASSLPGQGNTEAFFGQGTRLTVV.

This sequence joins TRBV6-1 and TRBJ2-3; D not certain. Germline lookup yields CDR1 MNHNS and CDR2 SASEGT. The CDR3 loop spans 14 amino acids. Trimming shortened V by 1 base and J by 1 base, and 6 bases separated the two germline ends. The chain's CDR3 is CASSEGTRTDTQYF. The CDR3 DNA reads TGTGCCAGCAGTGAAGGGACCCGCACAGATACGCAGTATTTT.